The 24 T cell receptor beta chains in this list originate from one sample, sequenced in a study of immune heterogeneity within non-small cell lung tumors (dated by TCRdb to the late 2010s). The instrument given in TCRdb is HiSeq X Ten. A multiplex PCR system amplified the TCR beta CDR3 region, with a first 10-cycle round using 32 V-gene forward and 13 J-gene reverse primers. TCRdb cleaned the public reads at Q25 with fastp, built clones with MiXCR and kept in-frame beta chains. All rows with the same CDR3 protein become a single entry with the most common DNA and genes. This sample lists just over 4,000 distinct CDR3 sequences; about 27% were detected once. The ten largest make up over 9% of the sample. For the TCR template, genomic DNA was extracted from bulk tumor tissue, and roughly 580 ng of gDNA was amplified for each sample. During surgery, multiple biopsies were taken from each primary tumor and placed as far apart as possible within the tumor mass. The study cohort was described as untreated, and the patients were newly diagnosed NSCLC cases having curative surgery.

The sample consisted of lung tumor tissue. These receptors came from a man in his fifties or sixties with non-small cell lung cancer.

The chain has TRBV6-1 and TRBJ1-4; the D is unclear. There are 12 residues in the CDR3. With 4 bases removed from V and 7 bases from J, the gap between germline ends came to 7 bases. Looked up from germline, CDR1 is MNHNS and CDR2 is SASEGT. The CDR3 is CASSATGEKLFF. DNA for the CDR3: TGTGCCAGCAGTGCGACGGGTGAAAAACTGTTTTTT.

The J gene is TRBJ1-2, the V gene TRBV5-5; no clear D gene. The CDR3 runs to 12 residues. From germline, CDR1 is SGHKS and CDR2 YYEKEE (reference sequence). Trimming removed 2 bases from V and 3 bases from J, with 5 bases in between. The CDR3 DNA follows: TGTGCCAGCAGCTTAGGCTACTATGGCTACACCTTC. The encoded protein is CASSLGYYGYTF.

CDR3 sequence reads: CASSLVPRTSGRLRNNEQFF. In DNA, the CDR3 is TGTGCCAGCAGCTTAGTTCCTCGGACTAGCGGGAGGCTCCGAAACAATGAGCAGTTCTTC. The chain employs TRBV11-2 and TRBJ2-1, with 14 bases matching TRBD2. Germline loops: CDR1 SGHAT, CDR2 FQNNGV. The CDR3 is 20 amino acids. V was clipped by 1 base and J by 5 bases; unmatched bases: 13. The whole variable domain, remainder taken from reference TRBV11-2 and TRBJ2-1, is EAGVAQSPRYKIIEKRQSVAFWCNPISGHATLYWYQQILGQGPKLLIQFQNNGVVDDSQLPKDRFSAERLKGVDSTLKIQPAKLEDSAVYLCASSLVPRTSGRLRNNEQFFGPGTRLTVL.

Relative to its sample, this clonotype is medium-sized. The gene calls are TRBV4-3 and TRBJ2-3; D not certain. Germline assignment: CDR1 LGHNA and CDR2 YSLEER. The CDR3 runs 15 residues. V gave up 0 bases and J gave up 2 bases, with 9 bases separating them. CDR3 DNA: TGCGCCAGCAGCCAAGAAGGCAGAAACACAGATACGCAGTATTTT. The encoded protein is CASSQEGRNTDTQYF.

This clonotype was counted once. This may be a read error, as it is one base from a much larger clone. This chain connects TRBV28 to TRBJ1-6, with 8 bases aligning to TRBD1. Germline CDR1 MDHEN, CDR2 SYDVKM. The CDR3 is made up of 15 amino acids. The CDR3 region has the DNA TGTGCCAGCAGATTGCCGACAGGGGATTATTCACCCCCCCACTTT. It yields the protein CASRLPTGDYSPPHF.

This clonotype is medium-sized in the sample. The gene calls are TRBV20-1 and TRBJ1-2, with TRBD1 matching over 12 bases. The germline V gene encodes CDR1 DFQATT and CDR2 SNEGSKA (reference sequence). The CDR3 loop spans 17 amino acids. V lost 2 bases and J lost 4; bases outside the gene matches: 11. CDR3 DNA: TGCAGTGCTAGATTCCGGGACAGGGGGCTTGACTCCTATGGCTACACCTTC. It specifies CSARFRDRGLDSYGYTF.

This clonotype was detected a few times. The V call is TRBV7-9, the J call TRBJ2-1; 9 bases agree with TRBD2. This CDR3 is built from 18 residues. V was clipped by 1 base and J by 5 bases; unmatched bases: 12. The germline CDR1 and CDR2 sequences are SEHNR and FQNEAQ (reference sequence). The CDR3 region has the DNA TGTGCCAGCAGCTTAGATTGGGGTAGCGGGAGAAGAGACAATGAGCAGTTCTTC. Its translation: CASSLDWGSGRRDNEQFF.

About this clonotype: A clone one base away is much larger, so this may be a read error. This sequence joins TRBV27 and TRBJ2-7; D possibly corresponds to TRBD1 (5 bases). Germline CDR1 MNHEY, CDR2 SMNVEV (reference sequence). The CDR3 contains 14 residues. Here the CDR3 DNA reads TGTGCCAGCGGTTTATCTTCAGGGCTGAGCGAGCAGTACTTC. It is translated as CASGLSSGLSEQYF.

In regard to this clonotype: A much larger clone differs by one base, so this may be a read error. The chain carries TRBV15 and TRBJ1-4; D is uncertain. The CDR3 has 14 amino acids. Germline assignment: CDR1 LNHNV and CDR2 YYDKDF (reference sequence). This chain's CDR3 is CATSRDTGRGKLLF. As DNA, the CDR3 is TGTGCCACCAGCAGAGACACCGGTCGCGGAAAACTGCTTTTT.

The V gene is TRBV6-2 or TRBV6-3, the J gene TRBJ2-7; 15 bases fit TRBD2. Germline V lookup: CDR1 MNHEY, CDR2 SVGEGT. The trim removed 4 bases at V and 0 bases at J, leaving 4 bases unmatched. This CDR3 comprises 17 residues. This chain's CDR3 is CASSWTSGRERSYEQYF. The CDR3 DNA reads as TGTGCCAGCAGTTGGACTAGCGGGAGGGAACGCTCCTACGAGCAGTACTTC.

This clonotype has more than one count but fewer than ten. Its ends do not fully match the called genes, so a read error is possible. The CDR3 coding sequence is TGTGCCAGCAGCGTAGCATTCTACAATGAGCAGCTCTTC. Its translation: CASSVAFYNEQLF. This chain links TRBV9 with TRBJ2-1; the D is unclear. The CDR3 loop spans 13 amino acids. CDR1 and CDR2 (germline): SGDLS, YYNGEE. Full variable domain (outside the CDR3, taken from reference TRBV9 and TRBJ2-1): DSGVTQTPKHLITATGQRVTLRCSPRSGDLSVYWYQQSLDQGLQFLIQYYNGEERAKGNILERFSAQQFPDLHSELNLSSLELGDSALYFCASSVAFYNEQLFGPGTRLTVL.

Of note for this clonotype: One end of the junction is discordant with germline, which a read error may explain. V usage is TRBV2 and J usage is TRBJ1-6; 10 bases align to TRBD1. The CDR3 is made up of 17 amino acids. Germline lookup yields CDR1 SNHLY and CDR2 FYNNEI. CDR3 nucleotide sequence: TGTGCCAGCGGTGAAACGCGACAGGGGGCTGCTAATTCACCCCTCCACTTT. As protein: CASGETRQGAANSPLHF.

In this sample, this clonotype is medium-sized. The rearrangement links TRBV28 to TRBJ1-6; 9 bases align to TRBD1. CDR1 is MDHEN and CDR2 is SYDVKM in the germline V gene. CDR3 length: 16 residues. V lost 6 bases, J lost 5 bases, and 8 bases stayed unmatched. CDR3 sequence (DNA): TGTGCCAGCAGCCCCGGGACAGGGTTTAATAATTCACCCCTCCACTTT. Amino acids: CASSPGTGFNNSPLHF.

The count of this clonotype is one. V gene TRBV19 combines with J gene TRBJ2-3; D may correspond to TRBD1 or TRBD2 (5 bases each). The CDR3 has 14 amino acids. Germline lookup yields CDR1 LNHDA and CDR2 SQIVND (reference sequence). The germline V and J ends were trimmed by 5 bases and 6 bases, with 15 bases remaining between them. The CDR3 DNA reads TGTGCCAGTAGTTGGGACCCTTATTCCGATACGCAGTATTTT. Protein sequence: CASSWDPYSDTQYF.

By share of the sample, this clonotype is medium-sized. The chain couples TRBV4-3 to TRBJ2-7, with TRBD2 as a possible D gene (6 bases). The CDR3 covers 15 residues. The germline gives CDR1 LGHNA, CDR2 YSLEER. Between the trimmed V and J ends, which lost 2 bases and 0 bases, there was a span of 11 bases. CDR3 sequence: CASSQWRDTSYEQYF. As DNA, the CDR3 is TGCGCCAGCAGCCAATGGCGGGATACCTCCTACGAGCAGTACTTC.

This clonotype was found a few times. Being one base from a much bigger clone, this may be a read error. The chain joins TRBV7-2 to TRBJ2-3, with D maybe TRBD1 (5 bases). The CDR3 loop spans 12 amino acids. Per germline, CDR1 SGHTA and CDR2 FQGNSA. Trimming took off 9 bases at V and 2 bases at J, with 9 bases between the two ends. The CDR3 region has the DNA TGTGCCAGTGGCGGACACACAGATACGCAGTATTTT. Encoded protein: CASGGHTDTQYF.

The chain recombines TRBV19 with TRBJ2-2; D is unclear. The germline V gene has CDR1 LNHDA and CDR2 SQIVND (reference sequence). The ends were cut back, 5 bases at V and 2 bases at J, with 12 bases in the middle. The length of the CDR3 is 15 residues. CDR3 protein: CASSPQRLNTGELFF. In nucleotides, the CDR3 is TGTGCCAGTAGTCCCCAGCGTCTAAACACCGGGGAGCTGTTTTTT.

This clonotype is medium-sized (0.01 to 0.1%) within its sample. The rearrangement links TRBV3-1 to TRBJ2-7; D might be TRBD2 (6 bases). CDR1 LGHDT and CDR2 YNNKEL come from the germline V gene (reference sequence). This CDR3 is 15 amino acids long. Trimming took off 0 bases at V and 4 bases at J, with 13 bases between the two ends. CDR3 protein: CASSQDSSGSYEQYF. In nucleotides, the CDR3 is TGTGCCAGCAGCCAAGACAGCAGCGGGTCTTACGAGCAGTACTTC.

This chain uses TRBV11-2 with TRBJ2-7; 7 nucleotides align to TRBD2. Germline CDR1 is SGHAT and CDR2 is FQNNGV. After removal of 5 bases from V and 2 bases from J, the junction contained 0 bases not matched to a gene. This CDR3 is 12 amino acids long. Written as DNA, the CDR3 is TGTGCCAGCAGCCGGGGGGCCTACGAGCAGTACTTC. As protein: CASSRGAYEQYF.

Relative to its sample, this clonotype is medium-sized (0.01 to 0.1%). This chain uses TRBV12-3 or TRBV12-4 with TRBJ1-3; possibly TRBD1 for D (5 bases). Deletions cut 10 bases from V and 4 bases from J, with 17 bases between. This CDR3 is 14 amino acids long. DNA of the CDR3: TGTGCCACCAAAACCGGGACTTCGGGAAACACCATATATTTT. Encoded protein: CATKTGTSGNTIYF.

As regards this clonotype: Just one base apart from a much larger clone, this may be a read error. This rearrangement joins TRBV28 to TRBJ2-6, with 9 bases fitting TRBD1. Germline lookup yields CDR1 MDHEN and CDR2 SYDVKM. The CDR3 sequence is 21 residues long. CDR3 coding DNA: TGTGCCAGCAGTGGCCCCTCTGCCCCGGGACAGGGTTCCTCGGGGGCCGACGTCCTGACTTTC. As protein: CASSGPSAPGQGSSGADVLTF. Complete variable domain (other parts from reference TRBV28 and TRBJ2-6): DVKVTQSSRYLVKRTGEKVFLECVQDMDHENMFWYRQDPGLGLRLIYFSYDVKMKEKGDIPEGYSVSREKKERFSLILESASTNQTSMYLCASSGPSAPGQGSSGADVLTFGAGSRLTVL.

As regards this clonotype: Since a much larger clone is just one base distant, this may be a read error. The rearrangement links TRBV7-8 to TRBJ1-3; D ambiguous. Germline V gene data show CDR1 as SGHVS and CDR2 as FQNEAQ. The CDR3 loop spans 14 amino acids. Trimming shortened V by 5 bases and J by 0 bases, and 8 bases separated the two germline ends. DNA of the CDR3: TGTGCCAGCAGCGAAATAACCTCTGGAAACACCATATATTTT. As protein: CASSEITSGNTIYF.

The chain employs TRBV9 and TRBJ2-6, with TRBD2 matching over 8 bases. CDR3 length: 19 residues. From germline, CDR1 is SGDLS and CDR2 YYNGEE. The V gene end was trimmed by 2 bases and the J gene end by 4 bases; junction bases not matched to a gene: 14. In DNA form, the CDR3 reads TGTGCCAGCAGCGTCACACCCATCTTGGCGGGAGGCGGGGCCAACGTCCTGACTTTC. It yields the protein CASSVTPILAGGGANVLTF. The full variable domain, in which reference TRBV9 and TRBJ2-6 provide the parts outside the CDR3, is DSGVTQTPKHLITATGQRVTLRCSPRSGDLSVYWYQQSLDQGLQFLIQYYNGEERAKGNILERFSAQQFPDLHSELNLSSLELGDSALYFCASSVTPILAGGGANVLTFGAGSRLTVL.

In this sample, this clonotype turned up a few times. This sequence joins TRBV9 and TRBJ1-1, with D perhaps TRBD1 (5 bases). Germline CDR1 and CDR2: SGDLS and YYNGEE. V lost 0 bases and J 12 bases, leaving 15 bases between the germline ends. The CDR3 is 13 residues long. CDR3 coding DNA: TGTGCCAGCAGCGTAGCTTTGAGGGGTAGGACTTTCTTT. This encodes CASSVALRGRTFF.